This TCR beta chain was documented in a study of control samples from healthy donors and cancer patients. Trimming removed 6 bases at V and 7 bases at J, with 18 bases between. There are 15 residues in the CDR3. Germline V CDR1 and CDR2: MNHEY, SMNVEV (reference sequence). Sequenced by immunoSEQ multiplex PCR; TCRdb stores in-frame clones only, minus some. The sample has 100,000 to 150,000 clones; around 92% are singletons. The rearrangement uses TRBV27 and TRBJ2-2, with D possibly matching TRBD1 (5 bases). The sequence derives from a woman between 45 and 65 years old in good health. Sequenced: blood. The CDR3 nucleotides are TGTGCCAGCAGAGCAGGGTTGGTTTATGGCGGGGAGCTGTTTTTT. It yields the protein CASRAGLVYGGELFF.